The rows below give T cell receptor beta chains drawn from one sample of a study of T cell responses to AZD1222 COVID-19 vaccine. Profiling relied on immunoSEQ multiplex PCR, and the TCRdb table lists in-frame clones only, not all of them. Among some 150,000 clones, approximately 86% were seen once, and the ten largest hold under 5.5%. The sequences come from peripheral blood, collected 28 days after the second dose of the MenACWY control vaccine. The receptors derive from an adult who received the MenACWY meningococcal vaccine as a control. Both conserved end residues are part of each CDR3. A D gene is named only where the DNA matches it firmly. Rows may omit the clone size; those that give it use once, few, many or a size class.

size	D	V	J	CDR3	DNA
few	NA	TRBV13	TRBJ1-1	CASSPPIGTEAFF	TGTGCCAGCAGCCCCCCGATCGGCACTGAAGCTTTCTTT
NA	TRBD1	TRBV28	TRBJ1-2	CASSLYHRGQGGYTF	TGTGCCAGCAGTTTATATCACAGGGGACAGGGTGGCTACACCTTC
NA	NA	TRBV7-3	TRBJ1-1	CASSRTVGTEAFF	TGTGCCAGCAGCAGGACAGTGGGCACTGAAGCTTTCTTT
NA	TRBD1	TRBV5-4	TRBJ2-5	CASKTGIDSQETQYF	TGTGCCAGTAAGACAGGGATCGACTCCCAAGAGACCCAGTACTTC
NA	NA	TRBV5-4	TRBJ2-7	CASSSETGSYEQYF	TGTGCCAGCAGCTCGGAGACCGGTTCCTACGAGCAGTACTTC
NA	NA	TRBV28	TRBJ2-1	CASSLPVAGSSYNEQFF	TGTGCCAGCAGCTTACCGGTAGCCGGGAGCTCCTACAATGAGCAGTTCTTC
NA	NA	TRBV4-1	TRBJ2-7	CASSAQNSYEQYF	TGCGCCAGCAGCGCACAGAACTCCTACGAGCAGTACTTC
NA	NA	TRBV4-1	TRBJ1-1	CASSGRTDEAFF	TGCGCCAGCAGCGGCAGGACTGATGAAGCTTTCTTT
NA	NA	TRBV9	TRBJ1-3	CASSPRPSTGNTIYF	TGTGCCAGCAGCCCGAGACCCTCAACTGGAAACACCATATATTTT
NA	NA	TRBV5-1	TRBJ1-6	CASSLGIAGNSPLHF	TGCGCCAGCAGCTTGGGAATTGCGGGAAATTCACCCCTCCACTTT
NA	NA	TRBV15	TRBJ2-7	CATAGGYATEQYF	TGTGCCACAGCCGGCGGGTATGCAACCGAGCAGTACTTC
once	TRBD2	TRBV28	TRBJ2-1	CASSSFGGGPYEQFF	TGTGCCAGCAGTTCGTTCGGGGGAGGGCCTTATGAGCAGTTCTTC
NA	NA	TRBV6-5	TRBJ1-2	CASSYSGDGGYTF	TGTGCCAGCAGTTACTCGGGGGATGGTGGCTACACCTTC
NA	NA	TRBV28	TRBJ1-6	CASSLRRNSPLHF	TGTGCCAGCAGTTTACGGCGAAATTCACCCCTCCACTTT
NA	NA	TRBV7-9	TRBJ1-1	CASSLGGALTEAFF	TGTGCCAGCAGCCTTGGGGGGGCGCTCACTGAAGCTTTCTTT
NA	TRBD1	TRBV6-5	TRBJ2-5	CASSYRRQGRETQYF	TGTGCCAGCAGTTACAGGCGACAGGGACGAGAGACCCAGTACTTC
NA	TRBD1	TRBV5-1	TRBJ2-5	CASSPGTAYQETQYF	TGCGCCAGCAGCCCCGGGACAGCGTACCAAGAGACCCAGTACTTC
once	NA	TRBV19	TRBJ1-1	CACGRNTEAFF	TGTGCCTGTGGACGGAACACTGAAGCTTTCTTT
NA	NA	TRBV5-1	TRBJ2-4	CASSLGEGAKNIQYF	TGCGCCAGCAGCTTGGGGGAAGGGGCCAAAAACATTCAGTACTTC
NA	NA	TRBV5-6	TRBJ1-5	CASSRGVGQPQHF	TGTGCCAGCAGCAGGGGGGTTGGACAGCCCCAGCATTTT
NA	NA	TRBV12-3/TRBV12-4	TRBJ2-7	CASSLDRSYEQYF	TGTGCCAGCAGTTTAGACCGATCCTACGAGCAGTACTTC
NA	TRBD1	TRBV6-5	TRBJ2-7	CASSTTGQGIGEQYF	TGTGCCAGCAGTACAACAGGACAGGGAATAGGCGAGCAGTACTTC
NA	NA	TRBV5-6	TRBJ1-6	CASSLEPWNSPLHF	TGTGCCAGCAGCCTAGAGCCGTGGAATTCACCCCTCCACTTT
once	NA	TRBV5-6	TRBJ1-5	CASSFVDQPQHF	TGTGCCAGCAGCTTTGTTGACCAGCCCCAGCATTTT
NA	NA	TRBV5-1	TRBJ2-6	CASSFIGANVLTF	TGCGCCAGCAGCTTTATTGGGGCCAACGTCCTGACTTTC
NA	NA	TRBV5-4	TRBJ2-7	CASSQGLGEQYF	TGTGCCAGCAGCCAGGGACTTGGGGAGCAGTACTTC
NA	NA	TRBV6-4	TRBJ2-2	CASSPQGNWNTGELFF	TGTGCCAGCAGTCCCCAGGGGAATTGGAACACCGGGGAGCTGTTTTTT
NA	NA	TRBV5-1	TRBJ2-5	CASSRGGFEVETQYF	TGCGCCAGCAGTCGTGGCGGGTTCGAGGTAGAGACCCAGTACTTC
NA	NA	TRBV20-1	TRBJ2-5	CSASYPGEGETQYF	TGCAGTGCTAGTTATCCGGGAGAGGGGGAGACCCAGTACTTC
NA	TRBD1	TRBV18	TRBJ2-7	CASSPTERRGQDQYEQYF	TGTGCCAGCTCACCTACGGAGCGAAGGGGGCAAGATCAATACGAGCAGTACTTC
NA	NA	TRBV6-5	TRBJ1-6	CASSFQTADNSPLHF	TGTGCCAGCAGTTTTCAGACGGCCGATAATTCACCCCTCCACTTT
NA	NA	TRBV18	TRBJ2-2	CASSPNQVRDTGELFF	TGTGCCAGCTCACCAAATCAGGTTCGGGACACCGGGGAGCTGTTTTTT
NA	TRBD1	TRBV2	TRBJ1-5	CASSEDRWDQPQHF	TGTGCCAGCAGCGAGGACAGGTGGGATCAGCCCCAGCATTTT
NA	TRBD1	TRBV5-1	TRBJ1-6	CASSLVPTGGNSPLHF	TGCGCCAGCAGCTTGGTACCGACAGGGGGCAACTCACCCCTCCACTTT
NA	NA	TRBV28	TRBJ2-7	CASSVGTAISYEQYF	TGTGCCAGCAGTGTGGGGACGGCCATCTCCTACGAGCAGTACTTC
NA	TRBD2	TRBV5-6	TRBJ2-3	CASSSPSGGGADTQYF	TGTGCCAGCAGCTCCCCGTCTGGCGGGGGGGCAGATACGCAGTATTTT
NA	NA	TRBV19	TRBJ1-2	CASRPTVNYGYTF	TGTGCCAGTCGACCGACAGTAAACTATGGCTACACCTTC